The rows below give T cell receptor beta chains drawn from one sample of a study of CD8 T cells in Susac syndrome. TCRdb recomputed calls from the immunoSEQ multiplex PCR reads with MiXCR, one row per CDR3 protein. The sample holds 330,000 or so distinct CDR3 sequences, around 89% seen once. Sequencing was done on a sample of CD8+ T cells from PBMCs. All receptors come from a human donor with multiple sclerosis. Each CDR3 is given with its conserved first and last residue. Fields, in order: D gene, clone size, J gene, V gene, CDR3 DNA, CDR3 protein. D genes are given only for firm matches. Size tells how often a clone was seen (once, few, many) or the class of an expanded clone, and some rows leave it out.

.,.,TRBJ1-2,TRBV5-1,TGCGCCAGCAGCCCCGCCCTGACAGATTACTATGGCTACACCTTC,CASSPALTDYYGYTF
.,.,TRBJ2-2,TRBV3-1,TGTGCCAGCAGCCAGAAAGTCTCCGGGGAGCTGTTTTTT,CASSQKVSGELFF
TRBD2,.,TRBJ2-2,TRBV9,TGTGCCAGCAGCGGGCCGGGACTAGCGGGAACGAACACCGGGGAGCTGTTTTTT,CASSGPGLAGTNTGELFF
TRBD2,.,TRBJ2-7,TRBV5-5,TGTGCCAGCAGCCTCCGGACTAGCGGCCCCTACGAGCAGTACTTC,CASSLRTSGPYEQYF
TRBD1,.,TRBJ2-1,TRBV7-9,TGTGCCAGCAGCTCGACAGGGGGCAGAATCAATGAGCAGTTCTTC,CASSSTGGRINEQFF
TRBD1,.,TRBJ2-7,TRBV30,TGTGCCTGGAGGGGGACAGCAGTCTCCTACGAGCAGTACTTC,CAWRGTAVSYEQYF
TRBD2,.,TRBJ2-7,TRBV4-2,TGTGCCAGCAGCCAAGCATTAGCGGGAGAGGGCGAGCAGTACTTC,CASSQALAGEGEQYF
TRBD1,once,TRBJ2-7,TRBV4-3,TGCGCCAGCAGCCAGGAATCCTACCCGACAGGGCTGCGAGAGCAGTACTTC,CASSQESYPTGLREQYF
.,.,TRBJ2-1,TRBV7-3,TGTGCCAGCAGCTTAGGGTACTCCTACGACAATGAGCAGTTCTTC,CASSLGYSYDNEQFF
TRBD2,.,TRBJ2-5,TRBV6-2/TRBV6-3,TGTGCCAGCAGGACCCGGGCCCCAGGGCGGGGGGAGACCCAGTACTTC,CASRTRAPGRGETQYF
.,.,TRBJ2-3,TRBV6-2/TRBV6-3,TGTGCCAGCAGTTTCGGATCTAGCACAGATACGCAGTATTTT,CASSFGSSTDTQYF
.,.,TRBJ2-5,TRBV24-1,TGTGCCACCAGTGGACAGTATAAAGAGACCCAGTACTTC,CATSGQYKETQYF
.,few,TRBJ2-2,TRBV27,TGTGCCAGCAGTCCAAACAGGGTGCAATCCGGGGAGCTGTTTTTT,CASSPNRVQSGELFF
.,.,TRBJ2-2,TRBV19,TGTGCCAGTAGTCAGAGTGCACTGGAAACCGGGGAGCTGTTTTTT,CASSQSALETGELFF
.,once,TRBJ2-7,TRBV28,TGTGCCAGCAGCCCCACCTCCTCCCAATACGAGCAGTACTTC,CASSPTSSQYEQYF
TRBD2,.,TRBJ2-1,TRBV6-1,TGTGCCAGCAGTCTCGGACTAGCGGGGCCCGGGGGGCATGAGCAGTTCTTC,CASSLGLAGPGGHEQFF
TRBD2,.,TRBJ2-1,TRBV9,TGTGCCAGCAGCGACGGGACTAACTACAATGAGCAGTCCTTC,CASSDGTNYNEQSF
.,few,TRBJ2-5,TRBV11-3,TGTGCCAGCAGCCCGGGTATACAAGAGACCCAGTACTTC,CASSPGIQETQYF
TRBD1,.,TRBJ2-7,TRBV23-1,TGCGCCAGCACCTGGACAGGGCGCTACGAGCAGTACTTC,CASTWTGRYEQYF
.,.,TRBJ1-3,TRBV5-6,TGTGCCAGCAGCTTGACCCGCCGTGGAGGCTCTGGAAACACCATATATTTT,CASSLTRRGGSGNTIYF
.,.,TRBJ1-6,TRBV6-2/TRBV6-3,TGTGCCAGCAGTGTACTTGGACAGCTGATATTCCACTTT,CASSVLGQLIFHF
TRBD2,.,TRBJ2-5,TRBV11-1,TGTGCCAGCAGCTCACGGCCGGGGGGCGAGACTAGCGGGAGGCACGAGACCCAGTACTTC,CASSSRPGGETSGRHETQYF